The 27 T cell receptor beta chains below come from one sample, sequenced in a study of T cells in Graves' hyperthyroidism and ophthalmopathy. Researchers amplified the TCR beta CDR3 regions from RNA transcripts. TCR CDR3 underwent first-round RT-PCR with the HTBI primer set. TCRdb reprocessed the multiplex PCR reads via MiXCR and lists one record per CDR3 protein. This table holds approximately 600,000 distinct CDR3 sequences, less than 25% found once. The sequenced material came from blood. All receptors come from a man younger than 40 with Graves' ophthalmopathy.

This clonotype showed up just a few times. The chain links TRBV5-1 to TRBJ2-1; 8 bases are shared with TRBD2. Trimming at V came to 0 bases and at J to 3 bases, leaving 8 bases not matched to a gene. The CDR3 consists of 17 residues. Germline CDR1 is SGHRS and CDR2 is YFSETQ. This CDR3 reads CASSLEFSGAVYNEQFF. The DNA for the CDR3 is TGCGCCAGCAGCTTGGAGTTTAGCGGGGCGGTCTACAATGAGCAGTTCTTC.

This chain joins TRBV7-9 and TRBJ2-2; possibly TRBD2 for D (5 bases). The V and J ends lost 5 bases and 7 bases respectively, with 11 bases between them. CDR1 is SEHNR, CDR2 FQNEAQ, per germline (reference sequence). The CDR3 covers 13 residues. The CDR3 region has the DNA TGTGCCAGCAGCCCCATCCGGGACGGGGAGCTGTTTTTT. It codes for CASSPIRDGELFF.

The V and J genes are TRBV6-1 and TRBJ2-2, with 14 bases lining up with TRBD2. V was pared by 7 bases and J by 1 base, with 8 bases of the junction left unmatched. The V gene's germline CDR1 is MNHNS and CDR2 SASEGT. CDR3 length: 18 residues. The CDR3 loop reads CASTDGLAGGGNTGELFF. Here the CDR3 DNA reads TGTGCCAGCACAGACGGACTAGCGGGAGGTGGGAACACCGGGGAGCTGTTTTTT.

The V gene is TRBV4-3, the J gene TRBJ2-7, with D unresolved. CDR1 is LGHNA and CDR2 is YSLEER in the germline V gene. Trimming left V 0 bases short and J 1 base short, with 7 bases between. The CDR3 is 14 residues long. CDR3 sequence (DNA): TGCGCCAGCAGCCAAGAATTCCCATCCTACGAGCAGTACTTC. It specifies CASSQEFPSYEQYF.

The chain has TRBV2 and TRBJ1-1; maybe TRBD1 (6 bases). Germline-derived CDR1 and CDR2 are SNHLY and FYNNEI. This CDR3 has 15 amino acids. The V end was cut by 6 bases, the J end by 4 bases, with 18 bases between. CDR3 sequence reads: CASSLGQGRATEAFF. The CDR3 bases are TGTGCCAGCAGCTTAGGTCAGGGGCGAGCCACTGAAGCTTTCTTT.

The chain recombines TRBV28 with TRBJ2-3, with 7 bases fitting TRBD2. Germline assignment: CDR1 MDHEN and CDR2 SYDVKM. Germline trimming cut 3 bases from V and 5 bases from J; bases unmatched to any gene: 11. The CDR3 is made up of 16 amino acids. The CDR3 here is CASSFTPSGGGDTQYF. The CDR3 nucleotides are TGTGCCAGCAGTTTTACCCCGTCGGGAGGCGGAGATACGCAGTATTTT.

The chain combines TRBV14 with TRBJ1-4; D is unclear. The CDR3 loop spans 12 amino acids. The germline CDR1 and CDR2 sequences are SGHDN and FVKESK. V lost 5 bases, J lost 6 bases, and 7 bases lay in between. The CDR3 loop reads CASSAGYEKLFF. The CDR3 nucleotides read TGTGCCAGCAGCGCTGGGTATGAAAAACTGTTTTTT.

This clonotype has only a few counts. CDR3 region: CASSPPKGHPRRGEKLFF. The CDR3 nucleotides are TGTGCCAGCAGTCCCCCAAAGGGACATCCTCGCAGGGGTGAAAAACTGTTTTTT. The V call is TRBV6-1, the J call TRBJ1-4, with D possibly matching TRBD1 (6 bases). The CDR3 consists of 18 residues. CDR1 is MNHNS, CDR2 SASEGT, per germline. V shed 5 bases and J shed 7 bases, with 26 bases lying between them.

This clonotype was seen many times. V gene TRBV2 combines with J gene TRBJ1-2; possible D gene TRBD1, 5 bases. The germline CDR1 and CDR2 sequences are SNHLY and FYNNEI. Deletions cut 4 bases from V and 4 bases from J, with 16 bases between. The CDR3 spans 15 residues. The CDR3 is CASSARDVSPYGYTF. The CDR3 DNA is TGTGCCAGCAGTGCCCGGGACGTCTCCCCCTATGGCTACACCTTC.

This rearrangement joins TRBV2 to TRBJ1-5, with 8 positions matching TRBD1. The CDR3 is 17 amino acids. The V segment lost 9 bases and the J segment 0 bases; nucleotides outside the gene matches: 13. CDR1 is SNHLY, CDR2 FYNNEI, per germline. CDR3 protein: CASSTRTGSYSNQPQHF. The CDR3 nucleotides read TGTGCCAGTAGTACCAGGACAGGGAGCTATAGCAATCAGCCCCAGCATTTT.

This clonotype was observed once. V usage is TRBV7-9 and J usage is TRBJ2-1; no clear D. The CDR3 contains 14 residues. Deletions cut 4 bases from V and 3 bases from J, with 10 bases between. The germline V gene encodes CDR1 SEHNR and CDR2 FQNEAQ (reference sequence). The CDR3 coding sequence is TGTGCCAGCAGCTACCCGTCAGGCTACAATGAGCAGTTCTTC. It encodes CASSYPSGYNEQFF.

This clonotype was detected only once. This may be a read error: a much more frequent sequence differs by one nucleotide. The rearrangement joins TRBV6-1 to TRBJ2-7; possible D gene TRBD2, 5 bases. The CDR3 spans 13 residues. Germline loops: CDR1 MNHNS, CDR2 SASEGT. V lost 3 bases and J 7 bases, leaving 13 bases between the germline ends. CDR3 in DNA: TGTGCCAGCAGTGAGGCCACCCGGGGTGAGCAGTACTTC. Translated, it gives CASSEATRGEQYF.

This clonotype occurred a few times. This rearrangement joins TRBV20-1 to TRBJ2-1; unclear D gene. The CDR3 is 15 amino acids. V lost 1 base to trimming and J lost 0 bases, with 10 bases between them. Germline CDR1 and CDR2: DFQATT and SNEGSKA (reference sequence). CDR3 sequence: CSARAGSSSYNEQFF. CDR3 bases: TGCAGTGCTAGAGCGGGCTCCTCCTCCTACAATGAGCAGTTCTTC.

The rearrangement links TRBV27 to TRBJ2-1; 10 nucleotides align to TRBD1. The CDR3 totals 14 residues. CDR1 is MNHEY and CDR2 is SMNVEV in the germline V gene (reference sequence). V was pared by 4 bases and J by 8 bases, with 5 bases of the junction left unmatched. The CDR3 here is CASSWTGQGYEQFF. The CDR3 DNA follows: TGTGCCAGCAGTTGGACGGGACAGGGGTATGAGCAGTTCTTC.

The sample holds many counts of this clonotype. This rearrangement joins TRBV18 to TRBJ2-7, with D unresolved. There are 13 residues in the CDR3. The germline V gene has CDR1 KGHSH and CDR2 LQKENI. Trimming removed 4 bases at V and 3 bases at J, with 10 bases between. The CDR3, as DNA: TGTGCCAGCTCACAAGAACAGAACTACGAGCAGTACTTC. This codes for CASSQEQNYEQYF.

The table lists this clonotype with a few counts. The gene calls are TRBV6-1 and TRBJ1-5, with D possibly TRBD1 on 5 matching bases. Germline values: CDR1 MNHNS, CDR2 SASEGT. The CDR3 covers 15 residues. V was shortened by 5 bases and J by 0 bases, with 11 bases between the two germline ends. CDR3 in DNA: TGTGCCAGCAGTCGGACACTGTATAGCAATCAGCCCCAGCATTTT. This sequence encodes CASSRTLYSNQPQHF.

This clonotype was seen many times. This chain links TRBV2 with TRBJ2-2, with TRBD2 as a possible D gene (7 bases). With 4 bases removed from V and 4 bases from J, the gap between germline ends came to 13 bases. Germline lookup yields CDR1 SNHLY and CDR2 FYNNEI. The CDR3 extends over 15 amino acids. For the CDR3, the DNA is TGTGCCAGCAGTGTCCGGGGAGGGGGCACCGGGGAGCTGTTTTTT. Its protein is CASSVRGGGTGELFF.

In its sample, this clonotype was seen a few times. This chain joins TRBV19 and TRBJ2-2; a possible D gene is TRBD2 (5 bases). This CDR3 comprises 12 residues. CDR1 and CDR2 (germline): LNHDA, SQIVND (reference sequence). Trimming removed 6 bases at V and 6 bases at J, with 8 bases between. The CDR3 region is CASRLVPGELFF. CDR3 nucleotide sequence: TGTGCCAGTAGACTAGTTCCCGGGGAGCTGTTTTTT. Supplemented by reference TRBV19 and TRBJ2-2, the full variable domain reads DGGITQSPKYLFRKEGQNVTLSCEQNLNHDAMYWYRQDPGQGLRLIYYSQIVNDFQKGDIAEGYSVSREKKESFPLTVTSAQKNPTAFYLCASRLVPGELFFGEGSRLTVL.

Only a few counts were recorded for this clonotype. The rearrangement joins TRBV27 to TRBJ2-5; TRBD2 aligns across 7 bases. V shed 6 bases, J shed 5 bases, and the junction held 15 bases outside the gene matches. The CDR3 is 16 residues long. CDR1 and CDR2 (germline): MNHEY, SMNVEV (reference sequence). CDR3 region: CASRLGAGAPWETQYF. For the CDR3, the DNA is TGTGCCAGCAGGCTCGGGGCGGGAGCCCCCTGGGAGACCCAGTACTTC.

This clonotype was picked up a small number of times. The CDR3 reads CASLKRTADEQYF. The DNA for the CDR3 is TGTGCCAGCCTTAAACGGACAGCCGATGAGCAGTACTTC. The chain recombines TRBV6-2 or TRBV6-3 with TRBJ2-7; tentative D call: TRBD1 (6 bases). The length of the CDR3 is 13 residues. The germline CDR1 and CDR2 sequences are MNHEY and SVGEGT. Trimming shortened V by 8 bases and J by 7 bases, and 18 bases separated the two germline ends.

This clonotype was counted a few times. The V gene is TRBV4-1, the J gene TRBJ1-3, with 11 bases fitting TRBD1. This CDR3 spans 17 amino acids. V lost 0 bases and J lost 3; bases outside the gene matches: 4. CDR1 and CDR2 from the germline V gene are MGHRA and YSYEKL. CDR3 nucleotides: TGCGCCAGCAGCCAAGAACGGACAGGGGGCTTTGGAAACACCATATATTTT. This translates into CASSQERTGGFGNTIYF.

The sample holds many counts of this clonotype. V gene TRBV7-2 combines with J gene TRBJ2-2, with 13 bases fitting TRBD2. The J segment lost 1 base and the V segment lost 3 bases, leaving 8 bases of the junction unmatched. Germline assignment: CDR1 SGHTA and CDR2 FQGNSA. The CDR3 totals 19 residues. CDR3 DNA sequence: TGTGCCAGCAGCTTCACCTGGACTAGCGGGAGATTGAACACCGGGGAGCTGTTTTTT. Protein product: CASSFTWTSGRLNTGELFF.

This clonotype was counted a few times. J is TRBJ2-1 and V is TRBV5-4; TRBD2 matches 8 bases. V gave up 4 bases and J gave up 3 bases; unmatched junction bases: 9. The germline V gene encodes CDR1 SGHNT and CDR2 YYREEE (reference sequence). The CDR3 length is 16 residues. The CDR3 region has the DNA TGTGCCAGCAGCCCACTACGAGCGGGAGACTACAATGAGCAGTTCTTC. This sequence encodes CASSPLRAGDYNEQFF.

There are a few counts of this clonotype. Here the CDR3 reads CASSLREGLDYEQYF. The DNA of the CDR3 is TGTGCCAGCAGTTTACGTGAGGGACTAGACTACGAGCAGTACTTC. V is TRBV27 and J is TRBJ2-7, with TRBD2 matching over 8 bases. J lost 3 bases, V lost 2 bases, and 6 bases had no gene match. The CDR3 length is 15 residues. Per germline, CDR1 MNHEY and CDR2 SMNVEV (reference sequence).

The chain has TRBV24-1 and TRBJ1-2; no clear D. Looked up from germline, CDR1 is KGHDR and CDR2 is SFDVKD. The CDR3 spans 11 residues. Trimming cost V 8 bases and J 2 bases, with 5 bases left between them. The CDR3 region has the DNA TGTGCCACCACCGCAAACTATGGCTACACCTTC. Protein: CATTANYGYTF.

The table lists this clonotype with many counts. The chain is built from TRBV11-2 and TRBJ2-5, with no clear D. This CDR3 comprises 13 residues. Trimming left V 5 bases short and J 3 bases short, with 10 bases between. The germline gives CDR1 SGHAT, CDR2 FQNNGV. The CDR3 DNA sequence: TGTGCCAGCAGCCGGATAAAGGAAGAGACCCAGTACTTC. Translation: CASSRIKEETQYF.

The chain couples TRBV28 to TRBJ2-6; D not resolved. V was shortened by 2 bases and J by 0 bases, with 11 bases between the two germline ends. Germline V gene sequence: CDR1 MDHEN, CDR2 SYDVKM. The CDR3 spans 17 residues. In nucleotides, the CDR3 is TGTGCCAGCAGTTTAAAGTTGAGAGACTCTGGGGCCAACGTCCTGACTTTC. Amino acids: CASSLKLRDSGANVLTF.